Listed here are 28 T cell receptor beta chains from one sample, sequenced in a study of regulatory T cells in long-lasting Graves disease. Time point meaning: newly diagnosed GD, antithyroid drugs for less than 3 months. The TCR library used RNA extracted from PBMCs. Arm-PCR of CDR3 regions with iRepertoire HTBI primers generated TCR beta libraries. TCRdb re-analysed the multiplex PCR reads in MiXCR, keeping a single row per CDR3 protein. The sample consists of hundreds of thousands of distinct CDR3 sequences, about 16% of them appearing once. This sample was also put to use in a study of T cells in Graves' hyperthyroidism and ophthalmopathy.

Source: peripheral blood mononuclear cells (PBMCs), taken at new diagnosis, from a patient treated with antithyroid drugs. These receptors all come from a woman in her 30s with Graves disease.

This clonotype appeared many times. The chain links TRBV11-3 to TRBJ2-1, with TRBD2 matching over 10 bases. CDR1 and CDR2 (germline): SGHNT, YENEEA. The CDR3 runs 17 residues. V trimming: 3 bases; J trimming: 3 bases; junction bases outside the gene matches: 8. The CDR3 spells CASSLGTGTSDYNEQFF. The CDR3 DNA reads as TGTGCCAGCAGCTTGGGGACCGGGACTAGCGACTACAATGAGCAGTTCTTC. The full variable domain, with the rest looked up from reference TRBV11-3 and TRBJ2-1, is EAGVVQSPRYKIIEKKQPVAFWCNPISGHNTLYWYLQNLGQGPELLIRYENEEAVDDSQLPKDRFSAERLKGVDSTLKIQPAELGDSAVYLCASSLGTGTSDYNEQFFGPGTRLTVL.

The chain carries TRBV19 and TRBJ2-1; D may be TRBD2 (6 bases). The germline gives CDR1 LNHDA, CDR2 SQIVND (reference sequence). The V end lost 9 bases, the J end lost 5 bases, and 17 bases lay between the germline ends. CDR3 length equals 14 residues. The CDR3 region is CASVGRGAHNEQFF. The CDR3, as DNA: TGTGCCAGCGTAGGTCGCGGGGCCCACAATGAGCAGTTCTTC.

The gene calls are TRBV6-2 or TRBV6-3 and TRBJ2-6; TRBD1 matches at 10 bases. Germline V gene sequence: CDR1 MNHEY, CDR2 SVGEGT. V trimming: 6 bases; J trimming: 1 base; junction bases outside the gene matches: 6. The CDR3 sequence is 17 residues long. CDR3 coding DNA: TGTGCCAGCAGCCACCCGGGACAGGGGTCTGGGGCCAACGTCCTGACTTTC. Encoded protein: CASSHPGQGSGANVLTF.

A word on this clonotype: This is likely a read error, given that the CDR3 carries no conserved phenylalanine or tryptophan at its end. The chain links TRBV19 to TRBJ2-5, with 7 bases identical to TRBD2. The CDR3 contains 15 residues. The junction had 10 bases not matched to a gene; V was cut back by 4 bases and J by 5 bases. Germline CDR1 reads LNHDA; CDR2 reads SQIVND (reference sequence). CDR3 sequence (DNA): TGTGCCAGTAGTAGGATGCGGGAGTTGGACGAGACCCAGTACTCC. Its translation: CASSRMRELDETQYS.

Ten or more counts support this clonotype. The V call is TRBV20-1, the J call TRBJ2-7; 10 nucleotides match TRBD2. CDR3 length equals 17 residues. Germline values: CDR1 DFQATT, CDR2 SNEGSKA (reference sequence). Trimming removed 1 base from V and 3 bases from J; junction bases left unmatched: 12. The chain's CDR3 is CSARGLGEREGRYEQYF. The CDR3 region has the DNA TGCAGTGCTAGAGGCTTGGGGGAGCGGGAGGGCCGCTACGAGCAGTACTTC.

This clonotype was picked up a small number of times. The V call is TRBV3-1, the J call TRBJ1-3; D uncertain. Trimming took off 1 base at V and 0 bases at J, with 4 bases between the two ends. The germline gives CDR1 LGHDT, CDR2 YNNKEL (reference sequence). The CDR3 extends over 14 amino acids. The CDR3 DNA is TGTGCCAGCAGCCAAGGGCGCTCTGGAAACACCATATATTTT. It yields the protein CASSQGRSGNTIYF.

V usage is TRBV2 and J usage is TRBJ2-4; 10 bases agree with TRBD1. This CDR3 is 18 amino acids long. With V trimmed by 6 bases and J by 3 bases, 14 bases remained unmatched. Germline V gene sequence: CDR1 SNHLY, CDR2 FYNNEI. The CDR3 nucleotides are TGTGCCAGCAGCACACCAGGACAGGGGGAGACGGACAAAAACATTCAGTACTTC. It translates to CASSTPGQGETDKNIQYF.

About this clonotype itself: One base away lies a much larger clone, so this may be a sequencing read error. The genes are TRBV4-3 and TRBJ2-1; 11 nucleotides line up with TRBD2. V trimming: 2 bases; J trimming: 6 bases; junction bases outside the gene matches: 9. This CDR3 is 17 amino acids long. Per germline, CDR1 LGHNA and CDR2 YSLEER. CDR3: CASSQNGRTSGPNEQFF. The CDR3 coding sequence is TGCGCCAGCAGCCAAAATGGGCGGACTAGCGGGCCCAATGAGCAGTTCTTC.

This clonotype has ten or more counts. CDR3 nucleotides: TGTGCCAGCAGCCCCGCCTCCTGGACTCAGTTCTTC. Residues: CASSPASWTQFF. The chain employs TRBV7-2 and TRBJ2-1, with a tentative D call TRBD2 (5 bases). The germline V gene has CDR1 SGHTA and CDR2 FQGNSA. The CDR3 sequence is 12 residues long. Trimming removed 5 bases from V and 13 bases from J, with 15 bases in between.

This clonotype was detected only a few times. The chain combines TRBV27 with TRBJ2-1; D unresolved. The CDR3 is 15 residues long. V was pared by 6 bases and J by 8 bases, with 20 bases between. Germline V CDR1 and CDR2: MNHEY, SMNVEV (reference sequence). The CDR3, as DNA: TGTGCCAGCAGCCCCTTGAAGCTAGTTGGGGATGAGCAGTTCTTC. Translation gives CASSPLKLVGDEQFF.

This clonotype came up many times. The chain carries TRBV6-5 and TRBJ2-1; 13 bases are shared with TRBD2. This CDR3 has 16 amino acids. Germline CDR1 is MNHEY and CDR2 is SVGAGI. Losses at the gene ends were 0 bases for V and 8 bases for J; bases not matched to a gene: 4. The CDR3 here is CASSYSRLAGGYEQFF. The CDR3 DNA reads as TGTGCCAGCAGTTACTCCCGACTAGCGGGAGGATATGAGCAGTTCTTC.

This clonotype was seen ten or more times. The chain is built from TRBV7-8 and TRBJ1-3, with D perhaps matching TRBD1 (6 bases). From germline, CDR1 is SGHVS and CDR2 FQNEAQ. Trimming removed 1 base at V and 0 bases at J, with 10 bases between. This CDR3 has 16 amino acids. CDR3 amino acids: CASSLGGGLSGNTIYF. CDR3 nucleotides: TGTGCCAGCAGCTTAGGTGGGGGCCTCTCTGGAAACACCATATATTTT.

In its sample, this clonotype was seen many times. The rearrangement links TRBV28 to TRBJ2-4; 9 nucleotides line up with TRBD2. There are 17 residues in the CDR3. In germline, CDR1 is MDHEN, CDR2 SYDVKM. J was trimmed by 0 bases and V by 8 bases; bases with no gene match: 11. Here the CDR3 DNA reads TGTGCCAGCCCAGTGGCTAGCGGGACTGTAGCCAAAAACATTCAGTACTTC. This translates into CASPVASGTVAKNIQYF. The full variable domain, with the rest looked up from reference TRBV28 and TRBJ2-4, is DVKVTQSSRYLVKRTGEKVFLECVQDMDHENMFWYRQDPGLGLRLIYFSYDVKMKEKGDIPEGYSVSREKKERFSLILESASTNQTSMYLCASPVASGTVAKNIQYFGAGTRLSVL.

This clonotype has at least ten counts. The chain couples TRBV6-2 or TRBV6-3 to TRBJ2-1; 12 nucleotides agree with TRBD2. Germline V gene data show CDR1 as MNHEY and CDR2 as SVGEGT. This CDR3 spans 21 amino acids. J gave up 0 bases and V 2 bases, and 14 bases lay outside the gene matches. The CDR3, as DNA: TGTGCCAGCAGTTACCGGCAACCGGGACTAGCGGGTTCTAGCTCCTACAATGAGCAGTTCTTC. Translated, it gives CASSYRQPGLAGSSSYNEQFF.

This clonotype was seen at least ten times. V usage is TRBV27 and J usage is TRBJ2-2; TRBD1 matches at 8 bases. The junction had 6 bases not matched to a gene; V was cut back by 1 base and J by 5 bases. This CDR3 contains 16 residues. CDR1 MNHEY and CDR2 SMNVEV come from the germline V gene (reference sequence). The DNA for the CDR3 is TGTGCCAGCAGTTTATGGGTCAGGGGGCCGACCGGGGAGCTGTTTTTT. Protein sequence: CASSLWVRGPTGELFF.

This clonotype was seen a few times. The V call is TRBV12-3 or TRBV12-4, the J call TRBJ1-2; 8 nucleotides align to TRBD1. J lost 7 bases, V lost 7 bases, and 20 bases had no gene match. This CDR3 comprises 17 residues. The CDR3 nucleotides read TGTGCCAGCAACAGGGGGTATGATGCAGGGGGACTCTGTGGCTACACCTTC. Encoded protein: CASNRGYDAGGLCGYTF.

The sample holds a few counts of this clonotype. The gene calls are TRBV30 and TRBJ1-6, with D maybe TRBD1 (6 bases). The CDR3 covers 13 residues. The V end was cut by 6 bases, the J end by 8 bases, with 14 bases between. In germline, CDR1 is GTSNPN, CDR2 SVGIG (reference sequence). CDR3 region: CACDRSIDSPLHF. CDR3 nucleotide sequence: TGTGCCTGTGACAGGTCTATAGATTCACCCCTCCACTTT.

This clonotype was seen repeatedly, ten times or more. The chain carries TRBV7-2 and TRBJ2-7; possible D gene TRBD1, 6 bases. Trimming left V 5 bases short and J 0 bases short, with 11 bases between. The CDR3 totals 14 residues. Germline CDR1 reads SGHTA; CDR2 reads FQGNSA. The CDR3: CASSPQGSSYEQYF. CDR3 DNA: TGTGCCAGCAGCCCTCAGGGGAGCTCCTACGAGCAGTACTTC.

This clonotype was seen many times. The V gene is TRBV10-3, the J gene TRBJ2-7, with a possible D match to TRBD2 (5 bases). Trimming shortened V by 7 bases and J by 3 bases, and 13 bases separated the two germline ends. Germline V CDR1 and CDR2: ENHRY, SYGVKD. There are 13 residues in the CDR3. CDR3 amino acids: CAINEDSLYEQYF. DNA of the CDR3: TGTGCCATCAACGAGGACTCGCTCTACGAGCAGTACTTC.

The rearrangement links TRBV28 to TRBJ1-5; D is uncertain. CDR3 length: 14 residues. The ends were cut back, 8 bases at V and 6 bases at J, with 17 bases in the middle. Germline V gene sequence: CDR1 MDHEN, CDR2 SYDVKM. This CDR3 reads CASSYVDLGQPQHF. Here the CDR3 DNA reads TGTGCCAGCTCGTACGTCGATCTCGGTCAGCCCCAGCATTTT.

Ten or more counts support this clonotype. The chain has TRBV19 and TRBJ1-1; tentatively, D is TRBD1 (5 bases). From germline, CDR1 is LNHDA and CDR2 SQIVND (reference sequence). CDR3 length equals 15 residues. V gave up 1 base and J gave up 1 base, with 10 bases separating them. The CDR3 region is CASSIGGASNTEAFF. The DNA of the CDR3 is TGTGCCAGTAGTATAGGCGGGGCTTCGAACACTGAAGCTTTCTTT.

A note on this clonotype: A read error may explain this, as a much larger clone is one base away. The chain carries TRBV10-3 and TRBJ2-7; D not resolved. This CDR3 has 11 residues. Germline lookup yields CDR1 ENHRY and CDR2 SYGVKD. The chain's CDR3 is CATIAGYERYF. The CDR3 DNA sequence: TGTGCCACCATCGCCGGCTACGAGCGGTACTTC.

This clonotype was counted many times. The chain joins TRBV18 to TRBJ2-3; 12 bases agree with TRBD2. Germline V gives CDR1 KGHSH, CDR2 LQKENI. This CDR3 has 16 residues. Trimming took 3 bases from V and 4 from J; bases not matched to a gene: 5. The DNA for the CDR3 is TGTGCCAGCTCACCCGTTCTAGCGGGAGGGCCAGATACGCAGTATTTT. Its protein is CASSPVLAGGPDTQYF.

This clonotype showed up many times. This rearrangement joins TRBV5-1 to TRBJ1-1; D may be TRBD1 (6 bases). Trimming pared 4 bases from V and 5 bases from J, leaving 18 bases between. Germline loops: CDR1 SGHRS, CDR2 YFSETQ. The CDR3 has 15 residues. In nucleotides, the CDR3 is TGCGCCAGCAGCCCGAGCGGGGGGCGCGGGACTGAAGCTTTCTTT. Encoded protein: CASSPSGGRGTEAFF.

This clonotype was observed many times. This chain uses TRBV27 with TRBJ1-1; D unclear. Germline CDR1 MNHEY, CDR2 SMNVEV (reference sequence). V was trimmed by 6 bases and J by 1 base, leaving 12 bases between them. CDR3 length equals 14 residues. CDR3 sequence: CASSLLLGNTEAFF. In DNA, the CDR3 is TGTGCCAGCAGCTTGCTTTTGGGGAACACTGAAGCTTTCTTT.

Many counts were recorded for this clonotype. The chain has TRBV6-5 and TRBJ2-3; D is perhaps TRBD2 (6 bases). The CDR3 has 15 amino acids. The germline V gene encodes CDR1 MNHEY and CDR2 SVGAGI. The ends were cut back, 2 bases at V and 5 bases at J, with 14 bases in the middle. The CDR3 loop reads CASSYEGGGEDTQYF. For the CDR3, the DNA is TGTGCCAGCAGTTACGAAGGCGGAGGGGAAGATACGCAGTATTTT.

Ten or more counts support this clonotype. The germline gene is not matched at one end of the junction; a read error may be the cause. This chain joins TRBV7-2 and TRBJ2-1, with TRBD2 matching over 10 bases. Germline assignment: CDR1 SGHTA and CDR2 FQGNSA. This CDR3 region has 17 residues. The CDR3 DNA reads TGTGCCAGCAGTGGGCTAGCGGGAGCGCCCTCCCACAATGAGCAGTTCTTC. Protein sequence: CASSGLAGAPSHNEQFF. Drawing the rest from reference TRBV7-2 and TRBJ2-1, the complete variable domain is GAGVSQSPSNKVTEKGKDVELRCDPISGHTALYWYRQSLGQGLEFLIYFQGNSAPDKSGLPSDRFSAERTGGSVSTLTIQRTQQEDSAVYLCASSGLAGAPSHNEQFFGPGTRLTVL.

This clonotype was recorded a few times. The chain joins TRBV6-1 to TRBJ1-2, with 8 bases identical to TRBD1. Germline loops: CDR1 MNHNS, CDR2 SASEGT. Trimming cost V 7 bases and J 4 bases; bases outside gene matches: 8. The CDR3 has 14 residues. CDR3 nucleotide sequence: TGTGCCAGCACCCCGTCTCAGGGGGCCTATGGCTACACCTTC. Translating gives CASTPSQGAYGYTF.